This paragraph reports one TCR beta chain. The antigen remains undetermined. The data originate from a study of identical twins. Regarding the study as a whole: Out-of-frame alpha sequences shared between twins exhibited an excess of low generation probability. Conclusions were based on cross-sectional statistical analysis, without following the same donors. Partial confounding of zero-insertion analyses by invariant MAIT and iNKT cells was possible.

The V gene lost 3 bases and the J gene lost 9 bases, with 13 bases spanning the gap. The CDR3 runs to 13 residues. Each CDR3 protein gets one entry after TCRdb re-called the 5' RACE reads with MiXCR. Seen here are roughly 720,000 distinct CDR3 sequences, 15% to 20% observed once, and the top ten hold roughly 13%. The same data also went into a second study, on T cells expressing NK-cell markers. That study adds: Sorted CD3+CD56-NKG2C+, CD3+CD56+NKG2C- and CD3+CD56+NKG2C+ T cells were the source of the TCR beta repertoires.

The J gene is TRBJ2-3, the V gene TRBV12-3 or TRBV12-4; tentative D call: TRBD2 (7 bases). Sequenced material: PBMCs. The TCR originated in a woman aged 18-29 years in good health. CDR3 sequence (DNA): TGTGCCAGCAGTTTCGGGGGGCTCGGCACGCAGTATTTT. Encoded protein: CASSFGGLGTQYF.